Sequencing of this TCR beta chain was carried out in a study of response to subunit inactivated influenza vaccine (dated by TCRdb to about 2018). For the study in its entirety: To follow how T cells responded to a trivalent subunit inactivated influenza vaccine, the researchers relied on deep quantitative profiling of the T cell receptor repertoire.

The germline V gene encodes CDR1 SGHKS and CDR2 YYEKEE (reference sequence). Trimming takes 4 bases from V and 3 bases from J, and the germline ends sit 17 bases apart. The CDR3 spans 15 residues, from the cysteine through the phenylalanine. CDR3 DNA is the only sequence kept; it has 45 bases, read in frame from the first base. This clonotype has only a few counts. Its antigen target is currently unknown. The sample holds no much larger clone one base away, and base qualities are not on file. What the research found in general, with its limitations: The authors suggested that each seasonal influenza vaccination may recruit only a limited number of new T cells.

The library was built by means of RT-PCR. The sequencer was an Illumina HiSeq 2500. Using fastp trimming at Q25 and MiXCR clonotype assembly, TCRdb reanalyzed the public sequencing data and kept in-frame beta chains. For every CDR3 protein sequence, its rows merge into one entry that carries the most common genes and DNA. Within this sample are about 580,000 distinct CDR3 sequences, with 14% of them counted one time only. The ten biggest clones cover around 10% of the sample. This clonotype was obtained from a man in his forties or fifties who received an inactivated influenza vaccine. Donor details come from another sample of the same person, matched by shared clones. The V and J segments used are TRBV5-5 and TRBJ2-7; the D segment may tentatively be TRBD1 or TRBD2, each giving 5 matched bases. The sample here was PBMCs from blood, taken 11 to 12 days after vaccination. The CDR3 reads CASSPDGGSVYEQYF. The DNA sequence is TGTGCCAGCAGCCCGGATGGGGGTTCGGTCTACGAGCAGTACTTC.